This TCR beta chain was retrieved from a study of T cells after posttransplantation cyclophosphamide. This clone was counted at least ten times. Antigen: not known. The related graft donor's blood sample was taken on the day of bone marrow donation. Produced via immunoSEQ multiplex PCR; TCRdb's table is partial and in-frame only. The table lists just over 25,000 clones, no singletons, with about 1.5% in the top ten. The CDR3 sequence is 15 residues long. J lost 7 bases, V lost 2 bases, and 7 bases had no gene match. Per the germline V gene, CDR1 is LNHNV and CDR2 is YYDKDF (reference sequence). Broader study findings: TRB overlap between skin or GI tissue T cells and blood was limited. After PTCy, TRB diversity resembled that of CNI/methotrexate controls. Donor-recipient repertoire similarity was low at 1-2 months, rising over year one.

The sequence derives from a man aged 50 to 60 in good health, CMV-negative, and a related stem cell transplant donor. The sequenced sample consisted of PBMCs. The chain combines TRBV15 with TRBJ1-2; 10 nucleotides agree with TRBD1. The CDR3 here is CATSRYDRGRAGYTF. In DNA, the CDR3 is TGTGCCACCAGCAGATACGACAGGGGGCGAGCTGGCTACACCTTC. Looking up the rest from reference TRBV15 and TRBJ1-2 gives the full variable domain: DAMVIQNPRYQVTQFGKPVTLSCSQTLNHNVMYWYQQKSSQAPKLLFHYYDKDFNNEADTPDNFQSRRPNTSFCFLDIRSPGLGDTAMYLCATSRYDRGRAGYTFGSGTRLTVV.